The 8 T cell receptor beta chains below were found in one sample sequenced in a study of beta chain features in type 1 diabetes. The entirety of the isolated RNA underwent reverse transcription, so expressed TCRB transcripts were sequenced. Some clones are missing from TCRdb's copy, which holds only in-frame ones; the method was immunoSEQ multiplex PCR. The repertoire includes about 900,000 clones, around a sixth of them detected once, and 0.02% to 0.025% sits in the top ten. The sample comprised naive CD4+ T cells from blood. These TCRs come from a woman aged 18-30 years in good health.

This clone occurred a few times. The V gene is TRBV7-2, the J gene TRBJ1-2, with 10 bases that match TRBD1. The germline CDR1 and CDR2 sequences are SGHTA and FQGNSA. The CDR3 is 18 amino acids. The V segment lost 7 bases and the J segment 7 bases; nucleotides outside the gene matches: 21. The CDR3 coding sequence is TGTGCCAGCACCTCTCGAGGGCCGACCGGGGACAGGGGACGTGGCTACACCTTC. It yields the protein CASTSRGPTGDRGRGYTF.

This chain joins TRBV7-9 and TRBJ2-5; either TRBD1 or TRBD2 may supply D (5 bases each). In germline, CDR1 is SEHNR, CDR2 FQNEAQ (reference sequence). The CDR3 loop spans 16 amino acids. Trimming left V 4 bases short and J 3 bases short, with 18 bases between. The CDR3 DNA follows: TGTGCCAGCAGCTACCCGACGTGGGGGACCGAAGAGACCCAGTACTTC. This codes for CASSYPTWGTEETQYF. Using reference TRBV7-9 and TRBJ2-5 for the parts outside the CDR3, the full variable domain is DTGVSQNPRHKITKRGQNVTFRCDPISEHNRLYWYRQTLGQGPEFLTYFQNEAQLEKSRLLSDRFSAERPKGSFSTLEIQRTEQGDSAMYLCASSYPTWGTEETQYFGPGTRLLVL.

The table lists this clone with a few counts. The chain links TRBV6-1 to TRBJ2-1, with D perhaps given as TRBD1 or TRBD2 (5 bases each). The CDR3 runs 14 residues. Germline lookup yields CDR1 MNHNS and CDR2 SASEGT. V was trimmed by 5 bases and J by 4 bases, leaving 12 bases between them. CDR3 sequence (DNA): TGTGCCAGCAGTACGGGACCGATGTACAATGAGCAGTTCTTC. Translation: CASSTGPMYNEQFF.

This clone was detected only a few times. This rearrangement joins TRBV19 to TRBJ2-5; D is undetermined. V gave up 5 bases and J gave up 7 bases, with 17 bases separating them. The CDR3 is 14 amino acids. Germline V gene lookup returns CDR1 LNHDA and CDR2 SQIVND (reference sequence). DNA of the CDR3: TGTGCCAGTAGTCTCCACCCGGCAGTTGGGACCCAGTACTTC. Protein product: CASSLHPAVGTQYF.

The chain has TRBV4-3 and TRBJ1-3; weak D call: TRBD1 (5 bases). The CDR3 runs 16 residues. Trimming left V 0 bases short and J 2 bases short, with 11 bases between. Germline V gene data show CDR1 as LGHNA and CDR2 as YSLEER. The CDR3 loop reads CASSQDRMGAGNTIYF. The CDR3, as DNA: TGCGCCAGCAGCCAAGATAGGATGGGGGCTGGAAACACCATATATTTT.

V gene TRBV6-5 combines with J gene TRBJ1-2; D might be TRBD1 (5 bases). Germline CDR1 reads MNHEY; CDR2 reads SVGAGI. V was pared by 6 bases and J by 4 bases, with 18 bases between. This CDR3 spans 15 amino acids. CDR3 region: CASSPFGAESYGYTF. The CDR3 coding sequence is TGTGCCAGCAGCCCGTTCGGGGCAGAAAGCTATGGCTACACCTTC.

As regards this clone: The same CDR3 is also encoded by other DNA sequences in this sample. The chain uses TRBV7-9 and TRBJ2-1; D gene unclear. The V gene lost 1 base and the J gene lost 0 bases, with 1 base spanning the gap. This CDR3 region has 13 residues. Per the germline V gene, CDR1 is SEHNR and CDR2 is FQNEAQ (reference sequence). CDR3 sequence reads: CASSLGSYNEQFF. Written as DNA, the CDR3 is TGTGCCAGCAGCTTAGGCTCCTACAATGAGCAGTTCTTC.

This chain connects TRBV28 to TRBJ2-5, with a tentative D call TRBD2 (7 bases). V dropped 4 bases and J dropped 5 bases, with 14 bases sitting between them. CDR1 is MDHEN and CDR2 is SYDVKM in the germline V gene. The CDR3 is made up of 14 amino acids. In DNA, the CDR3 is TGTGCCAGCAGTTCCCCGGGGGGCCTTGAGACCCAGTACTTC. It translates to CASSSPGGLETQYF.